A selection of T cell receptor beta chains follows, all from one sample in a study of T cells expressing NK-cell markers. TCRdb re-analyzed the 5' RACE reads; it lists each CDR3 protein once, without DNA. With over 250,000 distinct CDR3 sequences in the sample, the ten largest clones hold roughly 4.2%. Material: blood T cells: a sorted CD56 or NKG2C T cell subset, CD4+ or CD8+ T cells, or bulk PBMC T cells (not recorded which). Receptors originate from a woman between 18 and 70 years old in good health. Both conserved end residues are part of each CDR3.

v_call	cdr3_length	j_call	cdr3_aa
TRBV12-3/TRBV12-4	13	TRBJ1-2	CASSFKELGGYTF
TRBV28	12	TRBJ1-2	CASSNQGFGYTF
TRBV19	12	TRBJ2-1	CASSIVGDIDHF
TRBV5-6	15	TRBJ2-2	CASSLYGQGAGELFF
TRBV12-3/TRBV12-4	16	TRBJ2-5	CASSLSPRIGRWTQYF
TRBV12-3/TRBV12-4	16	TRBJ2-7	CASSLAARASSYEQYF
TRBV5-1	15	TRBJ2-3	CASSLGLFDTDTQYF
TRBV12-3/TRBV12-4	15	TRBJ1-2	CASSFQGDINYGYTF
TRBV27	14	TRBJ2-1	CASTRREGANEQFF
TRBV5-1	15	TRBJ1-2	CASRHGTPHNYGYTF
TRBV12-3/TRBV12-4	14	TRBJ2-3	CASSVDRSTDTQYF
TRBV9	15	TRBJ2-7	CASSVAQGAPYEQYF
TRBV7-9	14	TRBJ2-1	CASSLGQGVDEQFF
TRBV6-5	15	TRBJ2-3	CASNSGVTHADTQYF